This T cell receptor beta chain was identified during a study of blood T cell repertoires in COVID-19. Turning to the study itself: The United States, Italy and Spain were the sources of the acute and convalescent COVID-19 samples.

Assay used: immunoSEQ multiplex PCR; TCRdb lists only in-frame clones, some missing. The sample holds about 170,000 clones; 70% to 85% are singletons and the top ten take 6.5% to 7.5%. Material for sequencing was peripheral blood. The clonotype was recovered from an elderly man with COVID-19, enrolled during active disease.

The CDR3, as DNA: TGTGCCAGCAGCGTAGACGTAGCGGCTTTGGGTACGCAGTATTTT. This sequence encodes CASSVDVAALGTQYF. The chain is built from TRBV9 and TRBJ2-3; D is possibly TRBD2 (6 bases). Germline V gene sequence: CDR1 SGDLS, CDR2 YYNGEE. CDR3 length: 15 amino acids. V lost 0 bases and J lost 8, with 16 bases in between.